Listed here are 15 T cell receptor beta chains from one sample, sequenced in a study of T cell responses to AZD1222 COVID-19 vaccine. Using immunoSEQ multiplex PCR, the repertoire was profiled, and TCRdb retains in-frame clones only, with some absent. The repertoire holds about 140,000 clones, with 65% to 90% as singletons. The starting material was peripheral blood, obtained 28 days after the second dose of the MenACWY control vaccine. These TCRs come from an adult who received the MenACWY meningococcal vaccine as a control.

The chain recombines TRBV9 with TRBJ2-5, with TRBD2 matching 8 bases. Germline lookup yields CDR1 SGDLS and CDR2 YYNGEE. The CDR3 is made up of 17 amino acids. Trimming cost V 0 bases and J 5 bases; bases outside gene matches: 12. The CDR3 sequence: CASSVGARAGGRETQYF. The CDR3 region has the DNA TGTGCCAGCAGCGTAGGGGCCCGCGCGGGAGGACGGGAGACCCAGTACTTC.

The chain uses TRBV25-1 and TRBJ2-5; D remains ambiguous. The ends were cut back, 3 bases at V and 4 bases at J, with 12 bases in the middle. The germline V gene has CDR1 MGHDK and CDR2 SYGVNS. This CDR3 is 14 amino acids long. The CDR3 reads CASSEGYGRETQYF. The DNA of the CDR3 is TGTGCCAGCAGTGAGGGCTACGGACGAGAGACCCAGTACTTC.

The rearrangement links TRBV2 to TRBJ1-1, with D unclear. Trimming cost V 2 bases and J 1 base, with 11 bases left between them. The germline gives CDR1 SNHLY, CDR2 FYNNEI. The CDR3 has 15 residues. The DNA of the CDR3 is TGTGCCAGCAGTGAATTCGGAGGGAAGAACACTGAAGCTTTCTTT. This gives the protein CASSEFGGKNTEAFF.

The chain combines TRBV21-1 with TRBJ1-5. TRBV21-1 constitutes a pseudogene. The CDR3 length is 21 residues. CDR3 sequence (DNA): TGTGCCAGCAGCAAGGGGGGAGGAGGGGAGGCGATCCCCCATAGCAATCAGCCCCAGCATTTT. It encodes CASSKGGGGEAIPHSNQPQHF.

The chain is built from TRBV7-8 and TRBJ1-1, with D perhaps matching TRBD1 (6 bases). Trimming left V 2 bases short and J 4 bases short, with 11 bases between. The germline V gene has CDR1 SGHVS and CDR2 FQNEAQ. The CDR3 is 14 amino acids. The CDR3 is CASSLRGEGTEAFF. Here the CDR3 DNA reads TGTGCCAGCAGCTTAAGGGGGGAAGGCACTGAAGCTTTCTTT.

The J gene is TRBJ1-5, the V gene TRBV1; no DNA check was done on the table's D call, TRBD1. TRBV1 is classified as a pseudogene. The CDR3 has 13 amino acids. The DNA for the CDR3 is TGCACCAGCAGCCACACAGGGAAACAGCCCCAGCATTTT. Translated: CTSSHTGKQPQHF.

This chain joins TRBV3-1 (or the pseudogene TRBV3-2) and TRBJ1-1; D is possibly TRBD1 (5 bases). Germline lookup yields CDR1 LGHDT and CDR2 YNNKEL (reference sequence). CDR3 size: 13 residues. Trimming cost V 1 base and J 11 bases, with 14 bases left between them. This CDR3 reads CASSQGGGRDAFF. Here the CDR3 DNA reads TGTGCCAGCAGCCAAGGGGGTGGCAGGGACGCTTTCTTT.

The chain uses TRBV6-2 or TRBV6-3 and TRBJ2-5; D call uncertain. The V end lost 2 bases, the J end lost 5 bases, and 9 bases lay between the germline ends. This CDR3 comprises 13 residues. Germline CDR1 MNHEY, CDR2 SVGEGT. CDR3 amino acids: CASSYGRWETQYF. CDR3 sequence (DNA): TGTGCCAGCAGTTACGGTCGTTGGGAGACCCAGTACTTC.

The chain is built from TRBV19 and TRBJ1-4, with 8 bases aligning to TRBD1. CDR1 and CDR2 (germline): LNHDA, SQIVND (reference sequence). The V gene end was trimmed by 3 bases and the J gene end by 2 bases; junction bases not matched to a gene: 5. This CDR3 is 16 amino acids long. This CDR3 is CASSIGQGTTNEKLFF. As DNA, the CDR3 is TGTGCCAGTAGTATCGGACAGGGAACCACTAATGAAAAACTGTTTTTT.

This chain uses TRBV28 with TRBJ1-1; a weak D match, TRBD1 (5 bases). The CDR3 covers 12 residues. CDR1 is MDHEN and CDR2 is SYDVKM in the germline V gene. V lost 5 bases to trimming and J lost 6 bases, with 10 bases between them. The CDR3 DNA sequence: TGTGCCAGCAGTCTAACAGGTCCTGAAGCTTTCTTT. Protein product: CASSLTGPEAFF.

V is TRBV15 and J is TRBJ2-7; possible D gene TRBD2, 6 bases. Germline CDR1 LNHNV, CDR2 YYDKDF (reference sequence). The CDR3 has 12 amino acids. The V end lost 0 bases, the J end lost 12 bases, and 12 bases lay between the germline ends. As DNA, the CDR3 is TGTGCCACCAGCAGAGATTGGGGGGAACTGTACGTC. Translated: CATSRDWGELYV.

This clone was found a few times. The chain carries TRBV3-1 (or the pseudogene TRBV3-2) and TRBJ2-5; possible D gene TRBD2, 5 bases. The CDR3 extends over 16 amino acids. Per germline, CDR1 LGHDT and CDR2 YNNKEL (reference sequence). Trimming removed 3 bases from V and 5 bases from J, with 19 bases in between. The CDR3 nucleotides are TGTGCCAGCAGCCACAGCGGTCCCACTTTCTCTGAGACCCAGTACTTC. Encoded protein: CASSHSGPTFSETQYF.

The chain combines TRBV7-9 with TRBJ2-7; 14 bases are shared with TRBD2. Per germline, CDR1 SEHNR and CDR2 FQNEAQ (reference sequence). With 4 bases clipped from V and 4 bases from J, the junction kept 6 bases outside the gene matches. The CDR3 loop spans 16 amino acids. CDR3: CASSWGLAGDLYEQYF. In DNA form, the CDR3 reads TGTGCCAGCAGCTGGGGACTAGCGGGAGACTTATACGAGCAGTACTTC.

The chain carries TRBV27 and TRBJ2-4; perhaps TRBD1 as D (6 bases). The CDR3 spans 16 residues. The ends were cut back, 4 bases at V and 1 base at J, with 14 bases in the middle. Germline V gene data show CDR1 as MNHEY and CDR2 as SMNVEV (reference sequence). The CDR3 DNA reads TGTGCCAGCAGTTACTCACAGGGTGCGGCCAAAAACATTCAGTACTTC. This encodes CASSYSQGAAKNIQYF.

V and J are TRBV9 and TRBJ2-5, with 7 positions matching TRBD2. The CDR3 has 16 amino acids. Looked up from germline, CDR1 is SGDLS and CDR2 is YYNGEE. After removal of 0 bases from V and 9 bases from J, the junction contained 14 bases not matched to a gene. The CDR3 DNA sequence: TGTGCCAGCAGCGTAGTAGCTAGCGGCACGAACGGGCCCCAGTACTTC. It specifies CASSVVASGTNGPQYF. Drawing the rest from reference TRBV9 and TRBJ2-5, the complete variable domain is DSGVTQTPKHLITATGQRVTLRCSPRSGDLSVYWYQQSLDQGLQFLIQYYNGEERAKGNILERFSAQQFPDLHSELNLSSLELGDSALYFCASSVVASGTNGPQYFGPGTRLLVL.